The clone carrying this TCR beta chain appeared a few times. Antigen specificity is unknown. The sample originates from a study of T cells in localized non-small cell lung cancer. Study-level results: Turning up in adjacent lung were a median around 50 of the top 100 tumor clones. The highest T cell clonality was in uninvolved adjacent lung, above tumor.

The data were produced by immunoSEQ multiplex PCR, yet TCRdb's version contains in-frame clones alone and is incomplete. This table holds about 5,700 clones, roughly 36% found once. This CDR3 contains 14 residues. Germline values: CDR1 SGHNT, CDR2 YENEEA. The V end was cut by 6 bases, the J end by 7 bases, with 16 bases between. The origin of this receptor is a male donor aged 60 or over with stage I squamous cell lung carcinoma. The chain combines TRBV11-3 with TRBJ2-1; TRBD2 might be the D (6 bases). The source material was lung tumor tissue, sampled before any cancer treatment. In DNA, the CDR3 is TGTGCCAGCAGTCCCAGACGAAGCGGGAATGAGCAGTTCTTC. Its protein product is CASSPRRSGNEQFF.